This T cell receptor (beta chain) was sequenced for a study of blood T cell repertoires in COVID-19. For the study at large: Italy, Spain and the United States were the sources of the convalescent and acute COVID-19 samples.

Seattle's enrolled individuals joined amid active infection and were then monitored longitudinally. Original handling: Counts of nucleated cells, estimated from reference gene primer amplification, were obtained. Assay: immunoSEQ multiplex PCR; the TCRdb copy retains only in-frame clones and omits some. V and J calls and clone size are given by that table; D and trimming were obtained from the DNA. The sample comprises about 220,000 clones, approximately 85% of which are singletons, and over 2% rests with the top ten. The CDR3 has 15 residues. Germline-derived CDR1 and CDR2 are SGHVS and FQNEAQ. The ends were cut back, 1 base at V and 2 bases at J, with 11 bases in the middle.

The chain combines TRBV7-8 with TRBJ1-1; D call uncertain. Material: peripheral blood. This sequence originates from a woman in her 70s with COVID-19, enrolled during active disease. CDR3 sequence: CASSLVEADNTEAFF. The CDR3 DNA reads TGTGCCAGCAGCTTAGTGGAGGCGGATAACACTGAAGCTTTCTTT.